This T cell receptor beta chain is drawn from a study of CD8 T cells in ankylosing spondylitis. Concerning this clonotype: Antigen: not known.

The CDR3 length is 14 residues. V was pared by 7 bases and J by 5 bases, with 10 bases of the junction left unmatched. Study-level points and caveats: Ankylosing spondylitis blood appeared to be characterized by a TCR beta motif of 8 or 9 highly homologous variants.

A single record per CDR3 protein comes from TCRdb applying MiXCR to the 5' RACE reads. This table holds about 480,000 distinct CDR3 sequences, over 15% found once. The origin of this receptor is a male donor with ankylosing spondylitis. The gene calls are TRBV23-1 and TRBJ1-1; TRBD1 aligns across 7 bases. TRBV23-1 is noted as an ORF with a role that remains uncertain. Sequenced: blood, either unsorted or a sorted T cell fraction (not recorded which). Here the CDR3 reads CASMRGSGGTEAFF. In DNA form, the CDR3 reads TGCGCCAGCATGAGGGGCTCAGGGGGAACTGAAGCTTTCTTT.